The TCR beta chain under discussion was sequenced for a study of persistence of HIV-infected CD4 T cells (dated by TCRdb to the early 2020s). The study in broad terms: The study isolated CMV- and HIV-1 Gag-responding CD4+ T cells from ART-treated individuals to examine antigen-driven clonal expansion of HIV-1-infected cells. Cross-participant TCR cluster analysis included roughly eight participants for CMV and about seven participants for Gag. Suppressive ART had been received by participants for a median of roughly eight years. Peripheral blood samples of up to roughly 180 mL were taken at multiple time points, with the exception of two participants who underwent leukapheresis at a single time point. TCRbeta sequencing assessed the clonality of all cells in each sorted population, while proviral sequencing assessed the clonality of infected cells.

TCRbeta repertoires were sequenced from genomic DNA with the immunoSEQ hsTCRB assay version 4 in survey mode. For TCRbeta sequencing, genomic DNA was diluted to 10 ng/uL, and up to 1 ug was used per sample. The study's processing was this. Analysis of the TCRbeta data was done in ImmunoSeq Analyzer 3.0, and diversity was computed on productive nucleotide rearrangements. The improved Chao index was used to estimate lower-bound TCR diversity, and the Gini coefficient was used to estimate clonality using the Immunarch R package. Nucleotide rearrangements that differed but encoded the same CDR3beta amino acid sequence were counted as separate clonotypes. Differential abundance analysis identified TCRbeta sequences significantly enriched in antigen-responding cells relative to anti-CD3/anti-CD28-activated cells. TCRs were clustered by predicted peptide-MHC specificity with GLIPH2, both within individual participants and across merged participant data sets. This is the immuneACCESS table as TCRdb keeps it, with only in-frame sequences that have V and J called. A part of the clones is gone; compared with another copy, unresolved V genes explain less than half, and the rest is unexplained. V, J and clone size derive from that table, while D and trimming were established from the DNA sequence. The sample table records over 60,000 clones; about 81% of these occur just once. 1.5% to 2% of the sample goes to the ten largest clones.

The treatment or condition label corresponds to: suppressive antiretroviral therapy. A pool of overlapping HIV-1 Gag 15-mer peptides, at around 0.99 ug per peptide per mL, was used to stimulate the cells. Nonresponding CD40L-negative CD69-negative CD45RO-high memory CD4+ T cells were sorted as memory populations depleted of antigen-responding cells. Participants were HIV-1-infected adults who started suppressive ART during chronic infection. Plasma HIV-1 RNA had been undetectable (below 50 copies/mL) in participants for at least 4 years. To be included, a participant needed positive CMV serology and a CD4+ T cell count above 400 cells/uL. Before stimulation, PBMCs were isolated using density centrifugation and then depleted of CD8+ T cells. For roughly 18 hours, CD8-depleted PBMCs were stimulated with anti-CD28/CD49d costimulation, a CD40-blocking antibody, and enfuvirtide, which was added to prevent new infections. Cells were sorted on a Beckman Coulter MoFlo Legacy or XDP sorter, with propidium iodide excluding dead cells. Genomic DNA was extracted using the QIAamp DNA Mini Kit for samples with more than one million cells and using the Quick-DNA Microprep Kit for all other samples.

V loses 5 bases, J loses 5 bases, and the germline ends lie 10 bases apart. CDR1 and CDR2 are read off the germline V gene (reference sequence) as SEHNR and FQNEAQ. The CDR3 goes from the cysteine to the phenylalanine over 12 residues. This entry keeps only the CDR3 DNA: 36 bases, framed from base 1. With respect to this clone: Its cognate antigen has yet to be identified. Within one base of it there is no much larger clone, and no base qualities were kept.

The research as a whole found: Only a small number of individuals took part in the study, and only a limited range of antigens was tested. TCRbeta richness in CMV- and Gag-responding cells was significantly lower than in anti-CD3/anti-CD28-responding cells; CMV-responding cells had higher oligoclonality than CD3/CD28-stimulated and Gag-responding cells. Antigen-responding cells were enriched for expanded CDR3beta sequences that were degenerate, which suggests that CD4+ responses to CMV and Gag underwent convergent selection. Because the TCR analyses were done in bulk, restricting them to just the rare CMV-responding cells that actually carried HIV-1 proviruses was not possible. Within the same sorted populations, TCR oligoclonality correlated with proviral oligoclonality.

The source of this sequence is an adult man with HIV who was CMV-seropositive. The chain is assembled from TRBV7-9 and TRBJ2-7, with the D gene uncertain. Specimen: CD4+ T cells sorted from PBMCs after approximately 19-hour stimulation, collected from a patient who received antiretroviral therapy. According to the study, the label for this sample's cell subset or site signals: CD40L-CD69- CD45RO-high memory CD4 T cells not responding to Gag peptides. This receptor carries the CDR3 CASSPTSDEQYF. Here is the DNA: TGTGCCAGCAGCCCGACATCCGACGAGCAGTACTTC. With the rest looked up from the reference TRBV7-9 and TRBJ2-7 genes rather than sequenced, the full variable domain is DTGVSQNPRHKITKRGQNVTFRCDPISEHNRLYWYRQTLGQGPEFLTYFQNEAQLEKSRLLSDRFSAERPKGSFSTLEIQRTEQGDSAMYLCASSPTSDEQYFGPGTRLTVT.